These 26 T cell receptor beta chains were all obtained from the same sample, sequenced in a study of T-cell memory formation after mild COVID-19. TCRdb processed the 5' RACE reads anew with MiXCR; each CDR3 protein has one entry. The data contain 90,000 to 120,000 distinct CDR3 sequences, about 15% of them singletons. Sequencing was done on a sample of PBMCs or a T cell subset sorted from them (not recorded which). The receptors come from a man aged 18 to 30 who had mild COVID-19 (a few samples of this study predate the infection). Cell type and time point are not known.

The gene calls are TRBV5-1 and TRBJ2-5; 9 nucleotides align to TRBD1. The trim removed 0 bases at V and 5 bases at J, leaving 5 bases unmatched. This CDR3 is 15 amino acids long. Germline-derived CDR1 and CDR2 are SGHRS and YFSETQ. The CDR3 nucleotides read TGCGCCAGCAGCTTGGGAACAGGGGGCCTGGAGACCCAGTACTTC. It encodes CASSLGTGGLETQYF.

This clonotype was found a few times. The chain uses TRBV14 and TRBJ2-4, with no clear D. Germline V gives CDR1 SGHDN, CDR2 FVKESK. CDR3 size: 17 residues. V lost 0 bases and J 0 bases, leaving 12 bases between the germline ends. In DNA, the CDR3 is TGTGCCAGCAGCCAAGAAACAGACCCGATAGCCAAAAACATTCAGTACTTC. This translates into CASSQETDPIAKNIQYF. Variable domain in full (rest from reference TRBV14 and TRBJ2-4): EAGVTQFPSHSVIEKGQTVTLRCDPISGHDNLYWYRRVMGKEIKFLLHFVKESKQDESGMPNNRFLAERTGGTYSTLKVQPAELEDSGVYFCASSQETDPIAKNIQYFGAGTRLSVL.

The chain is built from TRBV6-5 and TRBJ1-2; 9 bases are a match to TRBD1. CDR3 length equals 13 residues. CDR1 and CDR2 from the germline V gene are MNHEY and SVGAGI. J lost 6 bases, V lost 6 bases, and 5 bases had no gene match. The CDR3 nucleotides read TGTGCCAGCAGACAGGGGGCTGTAGATGGCTACACCTTC. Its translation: CASRQGAVDGYTF.

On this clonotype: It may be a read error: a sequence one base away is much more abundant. CDR3 in amino acids: CASSYAYEQYF. The CDR3, as DNA: TGTGCCAGCAGTTACGCCTACGAGCAGTACTTC. The chain uses TRBV6-6 and TRBJ2-7, with D uncertain. Trimming stripped 2 bases from V and 2 bases from J, with 1 base between. In germline, CDR1 is MNHNY, CDR2 SVGAGI (reference sequence). The CDR3 loop spans 11 amino acids.

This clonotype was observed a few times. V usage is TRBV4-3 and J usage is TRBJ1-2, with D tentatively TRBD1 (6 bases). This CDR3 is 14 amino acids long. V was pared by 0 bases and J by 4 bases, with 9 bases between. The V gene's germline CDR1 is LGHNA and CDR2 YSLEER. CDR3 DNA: TGCGCCAGCAGCCAAGAGGGGGGCACCTATGGCTACACCTTC. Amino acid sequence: CASSQEGGTYGYTF.

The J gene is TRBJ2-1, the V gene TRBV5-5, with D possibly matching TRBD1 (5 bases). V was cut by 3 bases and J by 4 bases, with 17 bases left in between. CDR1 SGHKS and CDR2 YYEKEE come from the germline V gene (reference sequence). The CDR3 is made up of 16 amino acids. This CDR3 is CASSWAGSTPYNEQFF. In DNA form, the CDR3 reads TGTGCCAGCAGCTGGGCAGGGTCCACTCCTTACAATGAGCAGTTCTTC.

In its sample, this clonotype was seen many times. For the CDR3, the DNA is TGTGCCACCAGTGATCGGGACAGGGGCCCAGTAATCGAGCAGTTCTTC. It codes for CATSDRDRGPVIEQFF. This rearrangement joins TRBV24-1 to TRBJ2-1, with 10 nucleotides matching TRBD1. The CDR3 is 16 amino acids. Per germline, CDR1 KGHDR and CDR2 SFDVKD. Trimming cost V 3 bases and J 10 bases; bases outside gene matches: 11.

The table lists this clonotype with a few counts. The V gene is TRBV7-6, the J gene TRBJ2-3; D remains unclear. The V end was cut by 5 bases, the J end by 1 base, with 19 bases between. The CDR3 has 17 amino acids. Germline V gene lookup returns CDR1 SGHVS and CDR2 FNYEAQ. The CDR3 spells CASSLRSSLPGTDTQYF. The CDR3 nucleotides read TGTGCCAGCAGCCTCCGATCTTCACTCCCCGGCACAGATACGCAGTATTTT.

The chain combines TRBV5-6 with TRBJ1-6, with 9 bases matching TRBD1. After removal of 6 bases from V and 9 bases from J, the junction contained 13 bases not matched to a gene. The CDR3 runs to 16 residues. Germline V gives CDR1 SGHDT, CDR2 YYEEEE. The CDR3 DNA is TGTGCCAGCAACTCCCGGACGGGGACAGGGTTTTCACCCCTCCACTTT. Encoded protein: CASNSRTGTGFSPLHF.

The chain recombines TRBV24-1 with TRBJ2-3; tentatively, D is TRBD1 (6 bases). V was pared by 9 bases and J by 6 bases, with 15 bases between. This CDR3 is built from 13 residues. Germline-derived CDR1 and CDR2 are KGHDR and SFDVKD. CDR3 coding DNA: TGTGCCACCCGAGCAGGGGAATCGGATACGCAGTATTTT. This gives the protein CATRAGESDTQYF.

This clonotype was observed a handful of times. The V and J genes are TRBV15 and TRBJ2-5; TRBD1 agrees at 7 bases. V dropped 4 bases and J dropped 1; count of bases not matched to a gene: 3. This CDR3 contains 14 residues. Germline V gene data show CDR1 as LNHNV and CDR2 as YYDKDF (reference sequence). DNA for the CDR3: TGTGCCACCAGCACGAGGACAGGCCAAGAGACCCAGTACTTC. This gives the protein CATSTRTGQETQYF. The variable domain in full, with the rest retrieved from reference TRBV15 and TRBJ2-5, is DAMVIQNPRYQVTQFGKPVTLSCSQTLNHNVMYWYQQKSSQAPKLLFHYYDKDFNNEADTPDNFQSRRPNTSFCFLDIRSPGLGDTAMYLCATSTRTGQETQYFGPGTRLLVL.

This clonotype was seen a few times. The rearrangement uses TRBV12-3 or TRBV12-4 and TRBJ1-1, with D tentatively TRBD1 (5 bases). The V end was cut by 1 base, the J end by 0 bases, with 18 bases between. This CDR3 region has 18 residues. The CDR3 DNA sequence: TGTGCCAGCAGTTTAGGTCGGGGCCCTTCAAACATGAACACTGAAGCTTTCTTT. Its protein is CASSLGRGPSNMNTEAFF.

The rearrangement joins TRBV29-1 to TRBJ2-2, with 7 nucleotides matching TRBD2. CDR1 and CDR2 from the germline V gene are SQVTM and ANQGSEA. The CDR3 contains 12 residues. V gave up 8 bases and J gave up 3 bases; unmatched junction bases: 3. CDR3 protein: CSFTSDTGELFF. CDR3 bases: TGCAGCTTTACTAGCGACACCGGGGAGCTGTTTTTT.

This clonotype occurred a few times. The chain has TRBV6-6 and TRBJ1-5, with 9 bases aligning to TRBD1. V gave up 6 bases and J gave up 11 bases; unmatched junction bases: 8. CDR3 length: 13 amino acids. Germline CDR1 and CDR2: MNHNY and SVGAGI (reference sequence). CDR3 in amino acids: CASSTGGRSSQHF. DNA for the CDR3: TGTGCCAGCAGCACAGGGGGCCGCTCGTCCCAGCATTTT.

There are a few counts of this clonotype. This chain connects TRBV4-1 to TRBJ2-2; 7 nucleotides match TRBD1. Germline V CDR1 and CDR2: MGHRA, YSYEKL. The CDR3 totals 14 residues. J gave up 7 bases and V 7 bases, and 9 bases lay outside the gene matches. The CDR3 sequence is CASTDREGGGELFF. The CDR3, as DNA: TGCGCCAGCACCGACAGGGAAGGAGGCGGGGAGCTGTTTTTT.

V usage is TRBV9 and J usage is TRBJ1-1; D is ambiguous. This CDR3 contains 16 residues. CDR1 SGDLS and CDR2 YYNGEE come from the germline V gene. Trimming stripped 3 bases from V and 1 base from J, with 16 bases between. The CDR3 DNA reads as TGTGCCAGCAGCGAGGCCCCCACCCCAGGGAACACTGAAGCTTTCTTT. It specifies CASSEAPTPGNTEAFF.

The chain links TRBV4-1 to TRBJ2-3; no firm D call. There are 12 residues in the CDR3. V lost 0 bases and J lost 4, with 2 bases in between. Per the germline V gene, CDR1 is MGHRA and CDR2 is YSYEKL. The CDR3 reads CASSQEPDTQYF. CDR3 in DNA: TGCGCCAGCAGCCAAGAGCCAGATACGCAGTATTTT.

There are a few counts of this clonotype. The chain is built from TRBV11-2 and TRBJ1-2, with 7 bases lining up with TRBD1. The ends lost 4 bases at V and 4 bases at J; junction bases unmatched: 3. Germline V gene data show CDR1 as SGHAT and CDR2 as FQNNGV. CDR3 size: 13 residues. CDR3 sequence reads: CASSSDRVYGYTF. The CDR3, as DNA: TGTGCCAGCAGCTCCGACAGGGTCTATGGCTACACCTTC. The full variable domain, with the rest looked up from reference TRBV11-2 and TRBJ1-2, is EAGVAQSPRYKIIEKRQSVAFWCNPISGHATLYWYQQILGQGPKLLIQFQNNGVVDDSQLPKDRFSAERLKGVDSTLKIQPAKLEDSAVYLCASSSDRVYGYTFGSGTRLTVV.

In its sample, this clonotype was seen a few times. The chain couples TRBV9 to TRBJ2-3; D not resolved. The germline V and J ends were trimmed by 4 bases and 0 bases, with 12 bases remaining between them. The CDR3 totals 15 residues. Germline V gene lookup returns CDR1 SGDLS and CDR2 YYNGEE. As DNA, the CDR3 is TGTGCCAGCAGCCCCGTTTACCCTAGCACAGATACGCAGTATTTT. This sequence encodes CASSPVYPSTDTQYF.

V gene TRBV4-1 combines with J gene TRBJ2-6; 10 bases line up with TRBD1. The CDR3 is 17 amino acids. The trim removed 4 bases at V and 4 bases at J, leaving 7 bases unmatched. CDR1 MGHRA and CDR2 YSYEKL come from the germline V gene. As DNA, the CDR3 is TGCGCCAGCAGCCCGCGACAGGGGGCAGGGGGGGCCAACGTCCTGACTTTC. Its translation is CASSPRQGAGGANVLTF.

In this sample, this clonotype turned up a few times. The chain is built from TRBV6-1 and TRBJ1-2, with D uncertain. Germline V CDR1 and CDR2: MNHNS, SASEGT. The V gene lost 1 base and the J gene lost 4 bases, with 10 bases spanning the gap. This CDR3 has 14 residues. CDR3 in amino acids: CASSEESWLYGYTF. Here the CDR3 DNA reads TGTGCCAGCAGTGAAGAGAGTTGGCTCTATGGCTACACCTTC.

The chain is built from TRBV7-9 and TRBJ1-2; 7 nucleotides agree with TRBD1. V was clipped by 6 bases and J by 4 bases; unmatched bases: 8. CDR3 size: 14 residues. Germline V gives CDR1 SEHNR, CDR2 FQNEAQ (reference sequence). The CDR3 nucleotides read TGTGCCAGCAGTTCCGGACAGGCGGGCTATGGCTACACCTTC. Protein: CASSSGQAGYGYTF. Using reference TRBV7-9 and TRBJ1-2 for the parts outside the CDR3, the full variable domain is DTGVSQNPRHKITKRGQNVTFRCDPISEHNRLYWYRQTLGQGPEFLTYFQNEAQLEKSRLLSDRFSAERPKGSFSTLEIQRTEQGDSAMYLCASSSGQAGYGYTFGSGTRLTVV.

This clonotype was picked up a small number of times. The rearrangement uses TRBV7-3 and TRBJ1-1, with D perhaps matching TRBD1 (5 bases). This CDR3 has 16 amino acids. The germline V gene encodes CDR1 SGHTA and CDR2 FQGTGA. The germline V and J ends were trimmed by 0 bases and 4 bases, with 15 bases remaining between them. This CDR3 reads CASSLTTATIGTEAFF. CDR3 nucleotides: TGTGCCAGCAGCTTAACGACAGCAACGATAGGCACTGAAGCTTTCTTT. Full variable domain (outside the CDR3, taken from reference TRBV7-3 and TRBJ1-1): GAGVSQTPSNKVTEKGKYVELRCDPISGHTALYWYRQSLGQGPEFLIYFQGTGAADDSGLPNDRFFAVRPEGSVSTLKIQRTERGDSAVYLCASSLTTATIGTEAFFGQGTRLTVV.

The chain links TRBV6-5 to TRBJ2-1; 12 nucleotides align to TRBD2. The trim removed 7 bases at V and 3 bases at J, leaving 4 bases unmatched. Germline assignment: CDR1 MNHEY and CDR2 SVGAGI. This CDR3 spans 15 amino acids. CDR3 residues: CASKTSGGLYNEQFF. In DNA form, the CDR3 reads TGTGCCAGCAAGACTAGCGGGGGTCTCTACAATGAGCAGTTCTTC.

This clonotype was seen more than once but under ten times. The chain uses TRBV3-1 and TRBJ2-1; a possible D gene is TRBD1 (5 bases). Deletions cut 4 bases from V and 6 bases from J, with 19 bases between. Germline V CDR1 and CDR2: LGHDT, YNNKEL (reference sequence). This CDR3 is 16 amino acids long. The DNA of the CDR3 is TGTGCCAGCAGCCCAGCCTTTTCAGGGTTTGGCAATGAGCAGTTCTTC. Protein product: CASSPAFSGFGNEQFF.

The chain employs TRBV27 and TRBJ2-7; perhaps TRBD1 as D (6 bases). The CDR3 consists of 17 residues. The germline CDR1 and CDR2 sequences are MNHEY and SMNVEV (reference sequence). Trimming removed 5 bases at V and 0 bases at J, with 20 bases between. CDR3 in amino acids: CASSPAPRQESSYEQYF. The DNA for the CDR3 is TGTGCCAGCAGTCCCGCCCCCAGACAGGAGAGCTCCTACGAGCAGTACTTC.